Each of the 29 T cell receptor beta chains below was sequenced from the same sample in a study of T cells after yellow fever vaccination. TCRdb itself ran the 5' RACE reads through MiXCR, one entry per CDR3 protein. This sample has a few hundred thousand distinct CDR3 sequences; around 7% occur once, and the top ten carry approximately 0.85%. Sequencing used CD4+ T cells sorted from PBMCs, obtained 15 days after the yellow fever booster vaccination. These receptors came from a man younger than 40 who received the YFV17D yellow fever vaccine.

The rearrangement joins TRBV10-1 to TRBJ2-3; a weak D match, TRBD1 (6 bases). CDR1 is WNHNN and CDR2 is SYGVQD in the germline V gene (reference sequence). V shed 8 bases and J shed 2 bases, with 20 bases lying between them. CDR3 length equals 16 residues. The CDR3 loop is CASSGPGGLSTDTQYF. Written as DNA, the CDR3 is TGCGCCAGCTCGGGACCTGGGGGCCTTTCCACAGATACGCAGTATTTT.

This clonotype was counted only a few times. The rearrangement joins TRBV19 to TRBJ2-1; D unclear. Germline CDR1 and CDR2: LNHDA and SQIVND (reference sequence). V was shortened by 3 bases and J by 5 bases, with 11 bases between the two germline ends. This CDR3 comprises 14 residues. In DNA, the CDR3 is TGTGCCAGTAGTATCCGGGTCCGGCACAATGAGCAGTTCTTC. Protein sequence: CASSIRVRHNEQFF.

The rearrangement joins TRBV7-2 to TRBJ2-1, with a weak D call TRBD1 (6 bases). Trimming removed 2 bases at V and 5 bases at J, with 10 bases between. Germline CDR1 reads SGHTA; CDR2 reads FQGNSA. The CDR3 runs to 14 residues. CDR3 sequence reads: CASSLRQVNNEQFF. CDR3 sequence (DNA): TGTGCCAGCAGCTTACGACAGGTCAACAATGAGCAGTTCTTC.

The genes are TRBV29-1 and TRBJ2-5, with TRBD1 matching 7 bases. Germline CDR1 SQVTM, CDR2 ANQGSEA. CDR3 length equals 13 residues. Germline trimming cut 8 bases from V and 5 bases from J; bases unmatched to any gene: 11. Here the CDR3 DNA reads TGCAGCCTTAAAGACAGGGCAGCGGAGACCCAGTACTTC. It translates to CSLKDRAAETQYF.

This clonotype was seen many times. The chain employs TRBV10-3 and TRBJ2-7, with D maybe TRBD2 (6 bases). Trimming cost V 10 bases and J 6 bases, with 16 bases left between them. This CDR3 is 12 amino acids long. CDR1 and CDR2 from the germline V gene are ENHRY and SYGVKD. The CDR3 bases are TGTGCCACCGGGGAGGCCTCTGGCGAGCAGTACTTC. This encodes CATGEASGEQYF.

V usage is TRBV4-2 and J usage is TRBJ2-7, with 15 positions matching TRBD2. Germline assignment: CDR1 LGHNA and CDR2 YNFKEQ. Trimming cost V 2 bases and J 3 bases; bases outside gene matches: 5. The CDR3 extends over 17 amino acids. The CDR3 DNA is TGTGCCAGCAGCCAAAGGACTAGCGGGAGGGCCGGCTACGAGCAGTACTTC. Protein: CASSQRTSGRAGYEQYF.

For the CDR3, the DNA is TGTGCCATCAGTGAGTCGAAGACAGCCTCTGGAAACACCATATATTTT. This codes for CAISESKTASGNTIYF. This chain links TRBV10-3 with TRBJ1-3, with D possibly TRBD1 on 5 matching bases. This CDR3 region has 16 residues. The germline gives CDR1 ENHRY, CDR2 SYGVKD. The V and J ends lost 0 bases and 0 bases respectively, with 9 bases between them.

This chain joins TRBV29-1 and TRBJ1-2; D is unresolved. Germline V gene data show CDR1 as SQVTM and CDR2 as ANQGSEA. The V end lost 5 bases, the J end lost 6 bases, and 16 bases lay between the germline ends. CDR3 length: 13 residues. The CDR3 coding sequence is TGCAGCGTTCGAGACGGATTGGTTGATGGCTACACCTTC. Its translation is CSVRDGLVDGYTF.

The chain carries TRBV20-1 and TRBJ2-5; D gene uncertain. Trimming removed 5 bases at V and 0 bases at J, with 4 bases between. From germline, CDR1 is DFQATT and CDR2 SNEGSKA (reference sequence). This CDR3 region has 11 residues. As DNA, the CDR3 is TGCAGTGCTCCCTACCAAGAGACCCAGTACTTC. Translation gives CSAPYQETQYF.

This clonotype appeared many times. The chain links TRBV20-1 to TRBJ2-1; D unclear. Trimming took 1 base from V and 9 from J, leaving 16 bases between them. The germline V gene encodes CDR1 DFQATT and CDR2 SNEGSKA (reference sequence). This CDR3 has 14 amino acids. The CDR3 sequence is CSARGLVFAGEQFF. DNA for the CDR3: TGCAGTGCTAGAGGCTTGGTTTTTGCCGGTGAGCAGTTCTTC.

The genes are TRBV5-4 and TRBJ2-7; D perhaps matches TRBD2 (6 bases). Trimming removed 4 bases from V and 2 bases from J, with 16 bases in between. CDR1 and CDR2 (germline): SGHNT, YYREEE (reference sequence). The length of the CDR3 is 15 residues. Written as DNA, the CDR3 is TGTGCCAGCAGCCGTGGCCGGGAGCTCACCTACGAGCAGTACTTC. The encoded protein is CASSRGRELTYEQYF.

The rearrangement links TRBV7-9 to TRBJ2-5, with TRBD2 matching 11 bases. This CDR3 has 14 amino acids. Germline loops: CDR1 SEHNR, CDR2 FQNEAQ (reference sequence). Losses at the gene ends were 9 bases for V and 2 bases for J; bases not matched to a gene: 5. CDR3 nucleotide sequence: TGTGCCAGTACCTTAGCGGGAGGGCAAGAGACCCAGTACTTC. Translation: CASTLAGGQETQYF.

The chain uses TRBV20-1 and TRBJ2-1; D might be TRBD2 (6 bases). This CDR3 has 16 residues. The germline gives CDR1 DFQATT, CDR2 SNEGSKA (reference sequence). Trimming stripped 1 base from V and 4 bases from J, with 17 bases between. CDR3 DNA: TGCAGTGCTAGAGTGGCGAGCGGGCAGAATTACAATGAGCAGTTCTTC. Translating it yields CSARVASGQNYNEQFF.

This clonotype was counted between two and nine times. The chain couples TRBV29-1 to TRBJ2-1; D may be TRBD1 (5 bases). Trimming removed 0 bases from V and 0 bases from J, with 12 bases in between. The CDR3 runs to 16 residues. Germline lookup yields CDR1 SQVTM and CDR2 ANQGSEA. CDR3 sequence reads: CSVEEGVASSYNEQFF. In nucleotides, the CDR3 is TGCAGCGTTGAAGAAGGGGTCGCTAGCTCCTACAATGAGCAGTTCTTC.

There are a few counts of this clonotype. The rearrangement uses TRBV20-1 and TRBJ2-5, with a weak D call TRBD1 (6 bases). Between the trimmed V and J ends, which lost 1 base and 7 bases, there was a span of 16 bases. Germline CDR1 and CDR2: DFQATT and SNEGSKA (reference sequence). The CDR3 extends over 14 amino acids. The CDR3 sequence is CSARAHGQTGTQYF. CDR3 DNA: TGCAGTGCTAGAGCCCACGGACAGACGGGGACCCAGTACTTC.

This clonotype was detected many times. This CDR3 reads CAISERAGSLGTQYF. The CDR3 bases are TGTGCCATCAGTGAAAGGGCAGGGAGCCTCGGGACCCAGTACTTC. The rearrangement joins TRBV10-3 to TRBJ2-5; D might be TRBD1 or TRBD2, each matching 5 bases. Trimming removed 3 bases at V and 7 bases at J, with 18 bases between. The CDR3 is 15 amino acids. Germline lookup yields CDR1 ENHRY and CDR2 SYGVKD.

The chain joins TRBV5-1 to TRBJ2-7; 9 nucleotides match TRBD2. Looked up from germline, CDR1 is SGHRS and CDR2 is YFSETQ. The CDR3 is 14 amino acids. V lost 2 bases and J lost 3; bases outside the gene matches: 3. The CDR3 region has the DNA TGCGCCAGCAGCTTTGGAGCGGGAGGCTACGAGCAGTACTTC. Its translation: CASSFGAGGYEQYF.

The V and J genes are TRBV18 and TRBJ2-1; D gene unclear. Germline-derived CDR1 and CDR2 are KGHSH and LQKENI. The V gene lost 1 base and the J gene lost 0 bases, with 10 bases spanning the gap. The CDR3 loop spans 16 amino acids. The DNA of the CDR3 is TGTGCCAGCTCACCACGTCTGGCAGACTCCTACAATGAGCAGTTCTTC. It yields the protein CASSPRLADSYNEQFF. Complete variable domain (other parts from reference TRBV18 and TRBJ2-1): NAGVMQNPRHLVRRRGQEARLRCSPMKGHSHVYWYRQLPEEGLKFMVYLQKENIIDESGMPKERFSAEFPKEGPSILRIQQVVRGDSAAYFCASSPRLADSYNEQFFGPGTRLTVL.

This chain links TRBV9 with TRBJ1-4; D is undetermined. The CDR3 sequence is 13 residues long. The V end lost 4 bases, the J end lost 4 bases, and 8 bases lay between the germline ends. Germline CDR1 is SGDLS and CDR2 is YYNGEE. In nucleotides, the CDR3 is TGTGCCAGCAGCCCCAGCCTTAATGAAAAACTGTTTTTT. Translating gives CASSPSLNEKLFF.

Ten or more counts support this clonotype. This chain links TRBV5-6 with TRBJ2-1, with 9 bases aligning to TRBD2. Germline CDR1 and CDR2: SGHDT and YYEEEE. Trimming cost V 1 base and J 6 bases; bases outside gene matches: 5. There are 15 residues in the CDR3. The CDR3 sequence is CASSLLRREGNEQFF. Here the CDR3 DNA reads TGTGCCAGCAGCTTGCTTAGGCGGGAGGGCAATGAGCAGTTCTTC.

This clonotype was recorded many times. The V and J genes are TRBV7-9 and TRBJ1-1; D is unclear. The CDR3 is 9 residues long. The germline V gene encodes CDR1 SEHNR and CDR2 FQNEAQ (reference sequence). Trimming pared 4 bases from V and 14 bases from J, leaving 8 bases between. The chain's CDR3 is CASSSHGFF. CDR3 in DNA: TGTGCCAGCAGCTCCCATGGGTTCTTT.

This chain joins TRBV7-2 and TRBJ2-7, with D possibly being TRBD2 (5 bases). Germline V gene lookup returns CDR1 SGHTA and CDR2 FQGNSA. This CDR3 region has 13 residues. V lost 4 bases and J lost 4, with 11 bases in between. CDR3 in DNA: TGTGCCAGCAGCTGGGTTGGAGGTTACGAGCAGTACTTC. Translation gives CASSWVGGYEQYF.

This clonotype was detected many times. This chain connects TRBV4-3 to TRBJ2-4; D uncertain. The CDR3 loop spans 15 amino acids. CDR1 and CDR2 (germline): LGHNA, YSLEER. The V end was cut by 1 base, the J end by 6 bases, with 13 bases between. CDR3 sequence: CASSQAVDKTNIQYF. CDR3 sequence (DNA): TGCGCCAGCAGCCAAGCCGTCGACAAGACAAACATTCAGTACTTC.

In its sample, this clonotype was seen a few times. The chain carries TRBV7-2 and TRBJ2-5, with TRBD2 identical over 11 bases. CDR3 length: 16 residues. Trimming removed 5 bases from V and 1 base from J; junction bases left unmatched: 6. Germline V lookup: CDR1 SGHTA, CDR2 FQGNSA. The CDR3 sequence: CASSVSTSGGQETQYF. The CDR3, as DNA: TGTGCCAGCAGCGTCAGTACTAGCGGGGGCCAAGAGACCCAGTACTTC.

This clonotype was counted only a few times. This chain links TRBV6-5 with TRBJ2-5, with D maybe TRBD1 (5 bases). Germline V lookup: CDR1 MNHEY, CDR2 SVGAGI. V lost 0 bases to trimming and J lost 2 bases, with 10 bases between them. This CDR3 has 15 residues. CDR3 sequence: CASSYSSTEQETQYF. CDR3 coding DNA: TGTGCCAGCAGTTACTCCTCGACAGAGCAAGAGACCCAGTACTTC.

This clonotype was found many times. This rearrangement joins TRBV29-1 to TRBJ2-3, with D possibly TRBD1 on 5 matching bases. This CDR3 is 12 amino acids long. Germline V gene lookup returns CDR1 SQVTM and CDR2 ANQGSEA. V shed 7 bases and J shed 4 bases, with 12 bases lying between them. The chain's CDR3 is CSGSLGADTQYF. The CDR3 nucleotides are TGCAGCGGTTCGCTAGGGGCAGATACGCAGTATTTT.

There are many counts of this clonotype. This chain joins TRBV4-3 and TRBJ2-7, with D tentatively TRBD2 (5 bases). V was trimmed by 3 bases and J by 6 bases, leaving 9 bases between them. Germline V gene data show CDR1 as LGHNA and CDR2 as YSLEER. CDR3 size: 12 residues. DNA for the CDR3: TGCGCCAGCAGCCAGGACTTACCCGAGCAGTACTTC. Translating gives CASSQDLPEQYF.

This clonotype has at least ten counts. The rearrangement uses TRBV3-1 and TRBJ2-1; 9 nucleotides agree with TRBD2. With V trimmed by 4 bases and J by 6 bases, 7 bases remained unmatched. Germline V gives CDR1 LGHDT, CDR2 YNNKEL (reference sequence). The CDR3 contains 15 residues. The CDR3 loop is CASSRPGLAFNEQFF. CDR3 DNA sequence: TGTGCCAGCAGCCGTCCGGGACTAGCTTTCAATGAGCAGTTCTTC.

V gene TRBV20-1 combines with J gene TRBJ2-1; the match to TRBD2 covers 13 bases. V gave up 6 bases and J gave up 6 bases; unmatched junction bases: 2. The V gene's germline CDR1 is DFQATT and CDR2 SNEGSKA (reference sequence). This CDR3 is built from 13 residues. This CDR3 is CSARTSGSNEQFF. CDR3 DNA sequence: TGCAGTGCCAGGACTAGCGGGAGCAATGAGCAGTTCTTC.